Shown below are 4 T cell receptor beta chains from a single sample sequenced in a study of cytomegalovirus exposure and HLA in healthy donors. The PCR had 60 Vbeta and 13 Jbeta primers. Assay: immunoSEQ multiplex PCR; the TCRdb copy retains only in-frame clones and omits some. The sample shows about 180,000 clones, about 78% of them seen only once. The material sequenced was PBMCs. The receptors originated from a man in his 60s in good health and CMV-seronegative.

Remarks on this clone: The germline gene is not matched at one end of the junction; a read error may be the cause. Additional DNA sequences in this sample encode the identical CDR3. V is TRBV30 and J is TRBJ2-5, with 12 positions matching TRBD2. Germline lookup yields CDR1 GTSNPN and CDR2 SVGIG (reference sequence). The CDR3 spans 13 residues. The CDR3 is CAFTSGRLETQYF. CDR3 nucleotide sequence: TGTGCCTTTACTAGCGGGAGGTTGGAGACTCAGTACTTC.

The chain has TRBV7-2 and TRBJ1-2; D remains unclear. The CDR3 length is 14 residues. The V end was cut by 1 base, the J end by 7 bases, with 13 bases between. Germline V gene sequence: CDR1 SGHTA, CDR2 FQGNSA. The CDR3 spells CASSLGLGPRGYTF. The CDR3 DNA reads TGTGCCAGCAGCTTAGGGTTGGGCCCGCGTGGCTACACCTTC.

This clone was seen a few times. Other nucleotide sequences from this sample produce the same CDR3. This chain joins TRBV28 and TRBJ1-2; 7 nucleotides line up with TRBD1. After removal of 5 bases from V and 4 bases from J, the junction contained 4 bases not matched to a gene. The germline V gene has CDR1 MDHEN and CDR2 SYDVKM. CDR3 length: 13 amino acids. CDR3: CASSLGQSYGYTF. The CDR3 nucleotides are TGTGCCAGCAGTCTGGGACAGAGCTATGGCTACACCTTC.

The CDR3 region is CAWASSAYEQYF. The DNA for the CDR3 is TGTGCCTGGGCCTCTAGTGCCTACGAGCAGTACTTC. The genes are TRBV30 and TRBJ2-7; D ambiguous. CDR1 and CDR2 (germline): GTSNPN, SVGIG (reference sequence). Trimming stripped 5 bases from V and 2 bases from J, with 10 bases between. The CDR3 is 12 residues long.